The 21 T cell receptor beta chains below all came from one sample that was sequenced in a study of memory CD4+ T cells and cytomegalovirus serostatus. The repertoire was sequenced with immunoSEQ multiplex PCR; TCRdb's copy has only in-frame clones and lacks some. The sample has about 46,000 clones; roughly 78% are singletons. Single viable CD3+CD4+CD8-CD45RO+ cells were sorted as the memory CD4+ T cells. The sequenced material came from memory CD4+ T cells from blood. These receptors were taken from an adult in good health and CMV-seronegative.

The chain employs TRBV6-1 and TRBJ1-2, with D tentatively TRBD1 (5 bases). The ends were cut back, 2 bases at V and 8 bases at J, with 15 bases in the middle. The CDR3 is 14 amino acids. Per germline, CDR1 MNHNS and CDR2 SASEGT. The chain's CDR3 is CASSEHLGRWGYTF. The CDR3 nucleotides read TGTGCCAGCAGTGAACACCTGGGGCGGTGGGGCTACACCTTC.

The J gene is TRBJ1-6, the V gene TRBV5-1, with a possible D match to TRBD1 (6 bases). Germline CDR1 SGHRS, CDR2 YFSETQ. This CDR3 spans 15 amino acids. The V gene lost 3 bases and the J gene lost 10 bases, with 17 bases spanning the gap. The CDR3 here is CASSSLQGGESPLHF. The DNA of the CDR3 is TGCGCCAGCAGCTCTTTACAGGGCGGTGAGTCACCCCTCCACTTT.

The V and J genes are TRBV5-4 and TRBJ1-1; 7 bases line up with TRBD1. After removal of 0 bases from V and 1 base from J, the junction contained 9 bases not matched to a gene. Germline V lookup: CDR1 SGHNT, CDR2 YYREEE (reference sequence). This CDR3 region has 17 residues. The CDR3 is CASSLDWDRVGNTEAFF. The CDR3 bases are TGTGCCAGCAGCTTGGATTGGGACAGAGTTGGGAACACTGAAGCTTTCTTT.

V is TRBV6-5 and J is TRBJ1-3; possible D gene TRBD1, 6 bases. V shed 4 bases and J shed 0 bases, with 13 bases lying between them. CDR1 is MNHEY, CDR2 SVGAGI, per germline. The CDR3 is 16 residues long. CDR3 coding DNA: TGTGCCAGCAGTTGGGGTGACAGGAGCTCTGGAAACACCATATATTTT. This gives the protein CASSWGDRSSGNTIYF.

The chain links TRBV9 to TRBJ2-3, with 8 bases fitting TRBD1. The CDR3 loop spans 17 amino acids. Germline CDR1 and CDR2: SGDLS and YYNGEE. The J segment lost 6 bases and the V segment lost 0 bases, leaving 12 bases of the junction unmatched. Here the CDR3 DNA reads TGTGCCAGCAGCGTAGAGGTTTCGGCAGGGGGCGGCGATACGCAGTATTTT. Its protein is CASSVEVSAGGGDTQYF.

This clone was detected only once. The chain combines TRBV30 with TRBJ2-5, with D perhaps TRBD1 or TRBD2 (5 bases each). The DNA end favors TRBJ2-7, so the J call may be wrong. The CDR3 runs 14 residues. Germline loops: CDR1 GTSNPN, CDR2 SVGIG (reference sequence). CDR3 residues: CAWMKGTSTYEQYF. CDR3 bases: TGTGCCTGGATGAAGGGGACCTCAACCTACGAGCAGTACTTC.

CDR3 in DNA: TGTGCCAGCAGGGGGACCCTTGGGGAAAACATTCAGTACTTC. Its translation: CASRGTLGENIQYF. This rearrangement joins TRBV6-5 to TRBJ2-4; D may match TRBD1 or TRBD2 (5 bases each). This CDR3 has 14 residues. Germline V gene data show CDR1 as MNHEY and CDR2 as SVGAGI. V was cut by 6 bases and J by 5 bases, with 14 bases left in between.

The V call is TRBV19, the J call TRBJ1-4; D uncertain. V gave up 10 bases and J gave up 0 bases, with 9 bases separating them. The CDR3 spans 13 residues. Per the germline V gene, CDR1 is LNHDA and CDR2 is SQIVND (reference sequence). In nucleotides, the CDR3 is TGTGCCACCTCCCAGGCAACTAATGAAAAACTGTTTTTT. Its translation is CATSQATNEKLFF.

The rearrangement links TRBV5-6 to TRBJ1-3; a possible D gene is TRBD1 (6 bases). This CDR3 has 16 amino acids. CDR1 is SGHDT and CDR2 is YYEEEE in the germline V gene. Trimming removed 3 bases from V and 4 bases from J, with 17 bases in between. CDR3 nucleotide sequence: TGTGCCAGCAGCTCTAACTTCGGGACACTGGGAAACACCATATATTTT. Translating it yields CASSSNFGTLGNTIYF.

This sequence joins TRBV9 and TRBJ1-4; 8 bases align to TRBD1. The CDR3 totals 15 residues. With V trimmed by 4 bases and J by 8 bases, 10 bases remained unmatched. Germline CDR1 reads SGDLS; CDR2 reads YYNGEE. For the CDR3, the DNA is TGTGCCAGCAGCCTAGGGGCAGGGGGCGGCGAAAAACTGTTTTTT. Protein: CASSLGAGGGEKLFF.

J is TRBJ1-5 and V is TRBV28, with D possibly TRBD1 on 5 matching bases. This CDR3 comprises 15 residues. The ends were cut back, 4 bases at V and 3 bases at J, with 13 bases in the middle. Germline assignment: CDR1 MDHEN and CDR2 SYDVKM. The CDR3 protein is CASSSARAYNQPQHF. The CDR3 bases are TGTGCCAGCAGTTCGGCCAGGGCGTACAATCAGCCCCAGCATTTT.

The rearrangement links TRBV6-4 to TRBJ2-2; the D gene could be TRBD1 or TRBD2 (5 bases each). Germline-derived CDR1 and CDR2 are MRHNA and SNTAGT. Between the trimmed V and J ends, which lost 6 bases and 4 bases, there was a span of 12 bases. This CDR3 has 14 amino acids. CDR3 amino acids: CASSPGRRTGELFF. DNA of the CDR3: TGTGCCAGCAGCCCGGGACGCCGCACCGGGGAGCTGTTTTTT.

This chain joins TRBV10-3 and TRBJ1-5; D ambiguous. From germline, CDR1 is ENHRY and CDR2 SYGVKD. The CDR3 is 14 amino acids. The V end was cut by 10 bases, the J end by 0 bases, with 13 bases between. The CDR3 sequence is CATKGEYSNQPQHF. As DNA, the CDR3 is TGTGCCACAAAGGGAGAATATAGCAATCAGCCCCAGCATTTT.

This clone appeared once. V gene TRBV30 combines with J gene TRBJ1-6, with 7 bases that match TRBD1. The CDR3 consists of 13 residues. CDR1 is GTSNPN and CDR2 is SVGIG in the germline V gene (reference sequence). After removal of 0 bases from V and 7 bases from J, the junction contained 0 bases not matched to a gene. Here the CDR3 DNA reads TGTGCCTGGAGTGTACAGGGGAATTCACCCCTCCACTTT. Encoded protein: CAWSVQGNSPLHF.

This clone was counted a few times. V usage is TRBV9 and J usage is TRBJ1-6; possible D gene TRBD1, 5 bases. CDR1 and CDR2 (germline): SGDLS, YYNGEE. The V end was cut by 3 bases, the J end by 9 bases, with 16 bases between. This CDR3 spans 15 amino acids. CDR3 amino acids: CASSALPGGGSPLHF. CDR3 bases: TGTGCCAGCAGCGCCCTACCTGGGGGTGGTTCACCCCTCCACTTT. Full variable domain (remainder filled in from reference TRBV9 and TRBJ1-6): DSGVTQTPKHLITATGQRVTLRCSPRSGDLSVYWYQQSLDQGLQFLIQYYNGEERAKGNILERFSAQQFPDLHSELNLSSLELGDSALYFCASSALPGGGSPLHFGNGTRLTVT.

The chain couples TRBV7-2 to TRBJ2-7; weak D call: TRBD2 (6 bases). The CDR3 loop spans 15 amino acids. Deletions cut 1 base from V and 3 bases from J, with 13 bases between. Germline V CDR1 and CDR2: SGHTA, FQGNSA. The CDR3 reads CASSLVGTSNYEQYF. The CDR3 nucleotides read TGTGCCAGCAGCTTAGTGGGGACTTCGAACTACGAGCAGTACTTC.

The chain links TRBV2 to TRBJ2-2, with 12 bases lining up with TRBD2. The length of the CDR3 is 15 residues. Trimming removed 6 bases from V and 6 bases from J; junction bases left unmatched: 5. Germline CDR1 SNHLY, CDR2 FYNNEI. CDR3 DNA: TGTGCCAGCAGCCCTAGCGGGGGGGCGGCCGGGGAGCTGTTTTTT. It specifies CASSPSGGAAGELFF.

The rearrangement joins TRBV7-6 to TRBJ1-2, with 7 bases that match TRBD1. Germline-derived CDR1 and CDR2 are SGHVS and FNYEAQ. J lost 3 bases, V lost 4 bases, and 2 bases had no gene match. The CDR3 contains 13 residues. The CDR3 bases are TGTGCCAGCAGCTCCGGGACAGACTATGGCTACACCTTC. Encoded protein: CASSSGTDYGYTF.

This chain uses TRBV30 with TRBJ1-1, with 8 nucleotides matching TRBD1. The length of the CDR3 is 12 residues. V lost 2 bases, J lost 7 bases, and 3 bases stayed unmatched. Germline V lookup: CDR1 GTSNPN, CDR2 SVGIG (reference sequence). CDR3 amino acids: CAWSLGQVEAFF. CDR3 nucleotides: TGTGCCTGGAGTCTGGGACAGGTTGAAGCTTTCTTT. The full variable domain, with the rest looked up from reference TRBV30 and TRBJ1-1, is SQTIHQWPATLVQPVGSPLSLECTVEGTSNPNLYWYRQAAGRGLQLLFYSVGIGQISSEVPQNLSASRPQDRQFILSSKKLLLSDSGFYLCAWSLGQVEAFFGQGTRLTVV.

For the CDR3, the DNA is TGTGCCAGCAGTTTCGGGAACGGGGAGCTGTTTTTT. The encoded protein is CASSFGNGELFF. The rearrangement links TRBV6-6 to TRBJ2-2; perhaps TRBD2 as D (5 bases). Trimming left V 4 bases short and J 7 bases short, with 7 bases between. CDR1 MNHNY and CDR2 SVGAGI come from the germline V gene (reference sequence). The length of the CDR3 is 12 residues.

The genes are TRBV6-6 and TRBJ2-7; D remains ambiguous. Germline V gene data show CDR1 as MNHNY and CDR2 as SVGAGI (reference sequence). CDR3 length: 11 amino acids. The germline V and J ends were trimmed by 6 bases and 2 bases, with 5 bases remaining between them. The CDR3 nucleotides are TGTGCCAGCAGGCAGGCCTACGAGCAGTACTTC. Its translation: CASRQAYEQYF.